Sequencing of this TCR beta chain was carried out in a study of patients with pleural tuberculosis. Ten or more counts support this clonotype. An end of the junction differs from the germline gene, which may be a read error. There are 15 residues in the CDR3. TCRdb reanalysed the reads using MiXCR and keeps one entry per CDR3 protein. This sample carries around 49,000 distinct CDR3 sequences, about 7.3% of them seen once, and the ten largest clones take 15% to 20%. The V and J genes are TRBV12-3 or TRBV12-4 and TRBJ1-1, with D perhaps matching TRBD1 (6 bases). This TCR was recovered from a human donor with pleural tuberculosis. The CDR3 region is CASNLRVGGSTEAFF. DNA for the CDR3: TGTGCCAGCAATTTACGGGTAGGGGGGAGCACTGAAGCTTTCTTT.